This T cell receptor beta chain was recorded in a study of cytotoxic CD8 clonotypes in ibrutinib-treated CLL. This clone occurred a few times. Sequenced by immunoSEQ multiplex PCR; TCRdb stores in-frame clones only, minus some. The data contain around 200,000 clones, approximately 75% of them singletons. Germline CDR1 SNHLY, CDR2 FYNNEI. The V segment lost 6 bases and the J segment 5 bases; nucleotides outside the gene matches: 3. CDR3 length: 13 amino acids. The source was PBMCs, collected after 12 months of ibrutinib treatment. The chain employs TRBV2 and TRBJ1-5; TRBD1 matches 8 bases. The sequence was obtained from a human donor with chronic lymphocytic leukemia. CDR3: CASRGTGDQPQHF. CDR3 sequence (DNA): TGTGCCAGCAGGGGGACAGGTGATCAGCCCCAGCATTTT.